The rows below give T cell receptor beta chains drawn from one sample of a study of Graves' ophthalmopathy and Graves' hyperthyroidism. TCRdb reprocessed the multiplex PCR reads with MiXCR, giving one entry per CDR3 protein. Of approximately 500,000 distinct CDR3 sequences detected, about an eighth appear once; the ten largest clones hold about a tenth. Sequenced input: blood. The receptors were gathered from a woman aged 25 to 45 with Graves' ophthalmopathy. The CDR3 runs from the conserved cysteine through the conserved F or W. A D gene is named only where the DNA matches it firmly. Only part of the rows carry a size: once, few, many, or a class if the clone is expanded.

j_gene: TRBJ1-6; d_gene: -; abundance: many; v_gene: TRBV12-3/TRBV12-4; CDR3nt: TGTGCCAGCACCCAACGGGGCAAGGCCTCCTATAATTCACCCCTCCACTTT; CDR3aa: CASTQRGKASYNSPLHF
j_gene: TRBJ1-1; d_gene: -; abundance: many; v_gene: TRBV4-2; CDR3nt: TGTGCCAGCAGCCACCTGGGGGGGGGCAGGGGTAGTGAAGCTTTCTTT; CDR3aa: CASSHLGGGRGSEAFF
j_gene: TRBJ1-2; d_gene: -; abundance: few; v_gene: TRBV7-9; CDR3nt: TGTGCCAGCAGCCCCGGGGTAGGGATTTTCTTC; CDR3aa: CASSPGVGIFF
j_gene: TRBJ2-2; d_gene: -; abundance: once; v_gene: TRBV15; CDR3nt: TGTGCCACCAGCAGCGGCCGATCGGGGGCGAACACCGGGGAGCTGTTTTTT; CDR3aa: CATSSGRSGANTGELFF
j_gene: TRBJ2-7; d_gene: -; abundance: -; v_gene: TRBV7-8; CDR3nt: TGTGCCAGCAGCTTAGACAAGGGGGAGCAGTACTTC; CDR3aa: CASSLDKGEQYF
j_gene: TRBJ2-2; d_gene: TRBD2; abundance: many; v_gene: TRBV12-3/TRBV12-4; CDR3nt: TGTGCCAGCATTGCGGGGGGGCGCCCCGGGGAGCTGTTTTTT; CDR3aa: CASIAGGRPGELFF
j_gene: TRBJ2-7; d_gene: -; abundance: many; v_gene: TRBV3-1; CDR3nt: TGTGCCAGCAGCCAAGGAGGGGGTTGGTCCTACGAGCAGTACTTC; CDR3aa: CASSQGGGWSYEQYF
j_gene: TRBJ2-5; d_gene: -; abundance: -; v_gene: TRBV7-2; CDR3nt: TGTGCCAGCAGCTTAGAAGTGGGAATTGGGGAGACCCAGTACTTC; CDR3aa: CASSLEVGIGETQYF
j_gene: TRBJ1-1; d_gene: -; abundance: many; v_gene: TRBV29-1; CDR3nt: TGCAGCGTTGTAGACGGCAACACTGAAGCTTTCTTT; CDR3aa: CSVVDGNTEAFF
j_gene: TRBJ2-4; d_gene: -; abundance: few; v_gene: TRBV3-1; CDR3nt: TGTGCCAGCAGCCCCCAAAGGGCCCCTCCAAACATTAAGTACTTC; CDR3aa: CASSPQRAPPNIKYF
j_gene: TRBJ2-3; d_gene: TRBD2; abundance: once; v_gene: TRBV2; CDR3nt: TGTGCCAGCAGGAGAACCGGACTAGCGGGGTACACAGATACGCAGTATTTT; CDR3aa: CASRRTGLAGYTDTQYF
j_gene: TRBJ2-2; d_gene: TRBD1; abundance: once; v_gene: TRBV6-2/TRBV6-3; CDR3nt: TGTGCCAGCAGCTTTGAGGTGACAGGGGACACCGGGGAGCTGTTTTTT; CDR3aa: CASSFEVTGDTGELFF
j_gene: TRBJ2-7; d_gene: TRBD2; abundance: once; v_gene: TRBV7-2; CDR3nt: TGTGCCAGCAGCTGGAGAGCGGGGGGGAACGAGCAGTACTTC; CDR3aa: CASSWRAGGNEQYF
j_gene: TRBJ2-7; d_gene: -; abundance: many; v_gene: TRBV11-2; CDR3nt: TGTGCCAGCAGCCCGCAAGCCTACGAGCAGTACTTC; CDR3aa: CASSPQAYEQYF
j_gene: TRBJ1-1; d_gene: -; abundance: many; v_gene: TRBV10-1; CDR3nt: TGCGCCAGCAGTACAGACGGGACGGATGAAGCTTTCTTT; CDR3aa: CASSTDGTDEAFF
j_gene: TRBJ2-2; d_gene: TRBD2; abundance: many; v_gene: TRBV5-4; CDR3nt: TGTGCCAGCAGCAGGGCGGGGGAGGGCACCGGGGAGCTGTTTTTT; CDR3aa: CASSRAGEGTGELFF